A selection of T cell receptor beta chains follows, all from one sample in a study of blood T cell repertoires in COVID-19. The repertoire was sequenced with immunoSEQ multiplex PCR; TCRdb's copy has only in-frame clones and lacks some. The sample shows approximately 19,000 clones, approximately 90% of them seen only once. Sequencing input: peripheral blood. The receptors derive from a human donor in a cohort sampled during active COVID-19. The donor label of this sample is uncertain. CDR3s include the opening cysteine and the closing phenylalanine or tryptophan. D genes are given only for firm matches. A row's size may be missing; if present it is once, few, many or a size class.

v_gene: TRBV9
j_gene: TRBJ2-1
d_gene: NA
abundance: NA
CDR3nt: TGTGCCAGCACCATCCAGGACAGCAACAATGAGCAGTTCTTC
CDR3aa: CASTIQDSNNEQFF

v_gene: TRBV7-8
j_gene: TRBJ2-3
d_gene: NA
abundance: NA
CDR3nt: TGTGCCAGCAGCCCCGGGGCAGATACGCAGTATTTT
CDR3aa: CASSPGADTQYF

v_gene: TRBV29-1
j_gene: TRBJ2-6
d_gene: NA
abundance: NA
CDR3nt: TGCAGCGCTGTGGACAGCCGCTCTGGGGCCAACGTCCTGACTTTC
CDR3aa: CSAVDSRSGANVLTF

v_gene: TRBV6-5
j_gene: TRBJ2-5
d_gene: NA
abundance: NA
CDR3nt: TGTGCCAGCGGAACTCTAGCAGGAGAGACCCAGTACTTC
CDR3aa: CASGTLAGETQYF

v_gene: TRBV18
j_gene: TRBJ1-2
d_gene: NA
abundance: NA
CDR3nt: TGTGCCAGCTCACCACCTTCGGTAGTTAACTATGGCTACACCTTC
CDR3aa: CASSPPSVVNYGYTF

v_gene: TRBV28
j_gene: TRBJ1-5
d_gene: TRBD1
abundance: NA
CDR3nt: TGTGCCAGCAGTACCCAGGGGGCAGGGAATCAGCCCCAGCATTTT
CDR3aa: CASSTQGAGNQPQHF

v_gene: TRBV5-1
j_gene: TRBJ2-2
d_gene: NA
abundance: NA
CDR3nt: TGCGCCAGCAGCTCGATGACTGGTTTCACCGGGGAGCTGTTTTTT
CDR3aa: CASSSMTGFTGELFF

v_gene: TRBV10-3
j_gene: TRBJ2-7
d_gene: NA
abundance: NA
CDR3nt: TGTGCCATCAGCTTCTCTAGTGTGTACGAGCAGTACTTC
CDR3aa: CAISFSSVYEQYF

v_gene: TRBV6-5
j_gene: TRBJ2-3
d_gene: NA
abundance: once
CDR3nt: TGTGCCAGCAGTTACTCGCCTGCGTCTAGCACAGATACGCAGTATTTT
CDR3aa: CASSYSPASSTDTQYF

v_gene: TRBV6-1
j_gene: TRBJ1-2
d_gene: NA
abundance: NA
CDR3nt: TGTGCCAGCAGTGAATTTTCCAGAACCAACTATGGCTACACCTTC
CDR3aa: CASSEFSRTNYGYTF

v_gene: TRBV28
j_gene: TRBJ1-1
d_gene: TRBD1
abundance: NA
CDR3nt: TGTGCCAGCAGAGGAACAGGGGTCTTTCGGGACACTGAAGCTTTCTTT
CDR3aa: CASRGTGVFRDTEAFF

v_gene: TRBV5-1
j_gene: TRBJ2-5
d_gene: TRBD1
abundance: NA
CDR3nt: TGCGCCAGCAGCCCTGGGACAGGGGGTAGCTACCAAGAGACCCAGTACTTC
CDR3aa: CASSPGTGGSYQETQYF

v_gene: TRBV5-5
j_gene: TRBJ1-1
d_gene: NA
abundance: NA
CDR3nt: TGTGCCAGCAGCATCAACCGGGACACAAACACTGAAGCTTTCTTT
CDR3aa: CASSINRDTNTEAFF